The clone carrying this T cell receptor (beta chain) was found once. The data are from a study of T cell changes during pregnancy in multiple sclerosis. The repertoire was sequenced with immunoSEQ multiplex PCR; TCRdb's copy has only in-frame clones and lacks some. The data contain 70,000 to 85,000 clones, about 90% of them singletons. This TCR was sampled from a female donor with multiple sclerosis, enrolled in a pregnancy study. The material was peripheral blood, obtained before pregnancy.

The CDR3 DNA reads TGTGCCAGCAGTGAAGGGAGTAGCAACTATGGCTACACCTTC. Protein: CASSEGSSNYGYTF. The chain employs TRBV6-1 and TRBJ1-2; D is undetermined. Between the trimmed V and J ends, which lost 1 base and 2 bases, there was a span of 8 bases. Germline V CDR1 and CDR2: MNHNS, SASEGT. The CDR3 spans 14 residues.